A selection of T cell receptor beta chains follows, all from one sample in a study of blood T cell repertoires in COVID-19. The method was immunoSEQ multiplex PCR; TCRdb's version includes in-frame clones alone and lacks a portion of them. The sample records around 78,000 clones, around nine tenths being singletons. Sequenced sample: peripheral blood. The receptors stem from an older woman with acute or convalescent COVID-19. Each CDR3 is given without its conserved first and last residue. D genes are given only for firm matches.

v_call	d_call	j_call	cdr3_aa
TRBV6-6	TRBD2	TRBJ2-7	ASSPLAGGAFASYEQY
TRBV3-1/TRBV3-2	-	TRBJ1-1	ASSQDTGYTEAF
TRBV7-8	-	TRBJ1-1	ASSLESPGSNTEAF
TRBV29-1	TRBD2	TRBJ2-5	SASGLAGGETQY
TRBV9	-	TRBJ2-3	ASSPDPTGYRDTQY
TRBV18	TRBD1	TRBJ1-2	ASSPGQISYGYT
TRBV3-1/TRBV3-2	-	TRBJ2-2	ASSQSPGVGELF
TRBV9	TRBD1	TRBJ2-1	ASSVGQGAYNEQF
TRBV4-3	TRBD2	TRBJ2-3	ASSQEGTTTDTQY
TRBV7-2	-	TRBJ1-1	ASSLTRQPTEAF
TRBV7-2	TRBD1	TRBJ2-1	ASSLGQGPNEQF
TRBV11-2	-	TRBJ1-6	ASSLDGGVVGGSPLH
TRBV7-2	-	TRBJ2-7	ASSLYRSPYEQY
TRBV6-6	-	TRBJ1-2	ASSAQGSGWRYGYT
TRBV2	-	TRBJ1-5	ASSLGGGNTPQH
TRBV3-1/TRBV3-2	TRBD2	TRBJ2-7	ASSQADSGIAGSREQY
TRBV9	TRBD1	TRBJ2-7	ASSVGQGAQYEQY
TRBV9	-	TRBJ1-6	ASSVLQGSNSPLH
TRBV27	TRBD2	TRBJ2-3	ASSLRLAGVLDTQY
TRBV21-1	-	TRBJ2-7	ASSKDAAYEQY
TRBV18	-	TRBJ2-3	ASSPPAGGGTDTQY
TRBV6-2/TRBV6-3	TRBD1	TRBJ2-7	ASSDTGTGSYEQY
TRBV30	TRBD2	TRBJ2-3	AWSGKRDTDTQY
TRBV19	-	TRBJ1-3	ASTPGVSSGNTIY
TRBV18	-	TRBJ1-3	ASLLGGISSGNTIY
TRBV4-3	TRBD2	TRBJ2-3	ASSRAGTSGGNTQY
TRBV6-5	TRBD2	TRBJ2-7	ASSYSGLGPYEQY
TRBV5-1	-	TRBJ1-1	ASSPQGTAEAF
TRBV7-9	-	TRBJ1-1	ASKPINTEAF
TRBV4-1	TRBD1	TRBJ1-2	ASSRRWDRIREGYT
TRBV9	TRBD2	TRBJ2-7	ASRGRGGQTSYEQY
TRBV19	-	TRBJ1-1	ATDGRRGDTEAF
TRBV19	TRBD1	TRBJ2-3	ASSVGTGGGSDTQY
TRBV4-2	-	TRBJ2-7	ASSQDGLEGEQY
TRBV7-9	TRBD1	TRBJ2-7	ASSSPGQPYEQY
TRBV6-5	TRBD1	TRBJ1-6	ASSYSGGRRLALH
TRBV6-1	-	TRBJ1-2	ASSEALYGYT
TRBV10-2	TRBD1	TRBJ2-5	ASGQGQETQY
TRBV19	TRBD1	TRBJ1-2	ASSTSPDRTNYGYT
TRBV29-1	-	TRBJ1-4	SARQQGFHEKLF
TRBV5-4	TRBD1	TRBJ1-1	ASSPQLGQRNTEAF
TRBV5-1	TRBD1	TRBJ1-3	ASSHGTGGFSGNTIY
TRBV12-3/TRBV12-4	-	TRBJ1-2	ASSFRTDYGYT
TRBV7-9	TRBD2	TRBJ2-1	ASTLAGDNEQF
TRBV30	-	TRBJ1-6	AWSVRGLIGIDSPLH
TRBV6-2/TRBV6-3	TRBD1	TRBJ2-7	ASSARQGPYEQY
TRBV4-2	TRBD2	TRBJ2-7	ASSQDLTSGTYEQY
TRBV27	-	TRBJ2-5	ASSPYNQETQY
TRBV5-1	TRBD2	TRBJ2-1	ASKPPLAGVDNEQF
TRBV2	-	TRBJ1-4	ASSGQNNEKLF
TRBV7-9	TRBD1	TRBJ1-4	ASSSGTGGFTNEKLF
TRBV5-5	-	TRBJ2-1	ASSRTGVSHNEQF
TRBV28	-	TRBJ2-7	ASSPRGMWEQY
TRBV6-5	TRBD1	TRBJ1-1	ASSYSHRGRFEAF
TRBV12-1	-	TRBJ2-7	ASSTDGESVDEQY
TRBV2	TRBD1	TRBJ1-5	ASSPNRGPTYSNQPQH